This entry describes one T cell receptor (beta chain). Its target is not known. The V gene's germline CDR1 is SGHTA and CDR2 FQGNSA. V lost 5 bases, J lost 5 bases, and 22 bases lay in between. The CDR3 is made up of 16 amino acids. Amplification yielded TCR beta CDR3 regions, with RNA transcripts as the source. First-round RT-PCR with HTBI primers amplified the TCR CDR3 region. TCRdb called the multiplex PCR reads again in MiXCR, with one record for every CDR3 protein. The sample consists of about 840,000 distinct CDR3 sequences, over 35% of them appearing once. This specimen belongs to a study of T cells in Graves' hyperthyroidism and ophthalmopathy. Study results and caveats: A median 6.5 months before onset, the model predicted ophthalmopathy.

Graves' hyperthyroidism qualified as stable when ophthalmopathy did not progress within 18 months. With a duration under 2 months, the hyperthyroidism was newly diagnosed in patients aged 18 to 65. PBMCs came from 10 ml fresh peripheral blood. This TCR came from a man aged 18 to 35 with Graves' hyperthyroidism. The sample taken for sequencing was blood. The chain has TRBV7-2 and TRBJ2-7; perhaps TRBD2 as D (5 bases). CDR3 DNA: TGTGCCAGCAGCCCCGATCGGGGTCTCCCCCTCAACGAGCAGTACTTC. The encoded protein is CASSPDRGLPLNEQYF. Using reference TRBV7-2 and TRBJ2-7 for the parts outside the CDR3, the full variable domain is GAGVSQSPSNKVTEKGKDVELRCDPISGHTALYWYRQSLGQGLEFLIYFQGNSAPDKSGLPSDRFSAERTGGSVSTLTIQRTQQEDSAVYLCASSPDRGLPLNEQYFGPGTRLTVT.